This record looks at one TCR beta chain sequence and its context. Produced via immunoSEQ multiplex PCR; TCRdb's table is partial and in-frame only. The table records about 15,000 clones, around 84% of them present only once. The sample belongs to a study of technical replicates of blood from a few donors. Trimming took 3 bases from V and 2 from J, leaving 10 bases between them. CDR3 length: 14 amino acids. The germline gives CDR1 SGHRS, CDR2 YFSETQ. This TCR was sampled from a human donor in good health. Sequenced: PBMCs. The chain combines TRBV5-1 with TRBJ2-3; TRBD1 is a possible D gene (5 bases). DNA for the CDR3: TGCGCCAGCAGCTCTCTAGGGGCCACAGATACGCAGTATTTT. This codes for CASSSLGATDTQYF.